Listed below are T cell receptor beta chains from one sample, sequenced in a study of blood T cell repertoires in COVID-19. Generated by immunoSEQ multiplex PCR, the TCRdb table keeps only in-frame clones and is missing some. The sample has around 290,000 clones, roughly 86% seen once; the top ten hold under 3%. The sample taken for sequencing was PBMCs or T cells enriched from blood (not recorded which). The receptor source for this set is a woman between 18 and 29 years old who had recovered from COVID-19. The conserved cysteine and the conserved F or W are not part of the CDR3 here.

>TRBJ2-1|12|TRBV10-3
AIRGTNVYNEQF
>TRBJ2-7|12|TRBV6-5
ASSYSRLSYEQY
>TRBJ2-2|16|TRBV9
ASSGRNGQGGFTGELF
>TRBJ1-2|13|TRBV4-3
ASSQDLQAPYGYT
>TRBJ2-7|14|TRBV7-8
ASSLVGLAGSYEQY
>TRBJ1-1|11|TRBV7-6
ASSKDRGTEAF
>TRBJ2-7|12|TRBV7-9
ASSLEGLAGVLD
>TRBJ2-3|15|TRBV6-4
ASSATRAGLGTDTQY
>TRBJ2-4|13|TRBV19
ASSQGAQSKNIQY
>TRBJ2-2|13|TRBV5-4
AQREQEADTGELF
>TRBJ2-2|13|TRBV5-1
ASTIFSGNTGELF
>TRBJ2-3|15|TRBV28
ASKTLRTDKPTDTQY
>TRBJ1-5|13|TRBV15
ATSNQGPSNQPQH
>TRBJ2-3|13|TRBV19
ASKEGGRAFDTQY
>TRBJ2-2|18|TRBV28
ASSLFIGLIDRANTGELF
>TRBJ1-1|9|TRBV2
ATQGVTEAF
>TRBJ2-7|16|TRBV18
ASSPQNSGLAASYEQY
>TRBJ2-5|12|TRBV3-1/TRBV3-2
ASSRWTGRETQY
>TRBJ2-7|14|TRBV28
ASSSPGLVGSYEQY
>TRBJ2-7|14|TRBV3-1/TRBV3-2
ASSRGPGQSSYEQY
>TRBJ2-5|15|TRBV2
ASRETAGGGGGETQY
>TRBJ2-7|11|TRBV5-6
ASSYGTGGEQY
>TRBJ2-4|10|TRBV7-9
AIGEGINIQY
>TRBJ2-3|14|TRBV7-6
ASSLAVPGSTDTQY